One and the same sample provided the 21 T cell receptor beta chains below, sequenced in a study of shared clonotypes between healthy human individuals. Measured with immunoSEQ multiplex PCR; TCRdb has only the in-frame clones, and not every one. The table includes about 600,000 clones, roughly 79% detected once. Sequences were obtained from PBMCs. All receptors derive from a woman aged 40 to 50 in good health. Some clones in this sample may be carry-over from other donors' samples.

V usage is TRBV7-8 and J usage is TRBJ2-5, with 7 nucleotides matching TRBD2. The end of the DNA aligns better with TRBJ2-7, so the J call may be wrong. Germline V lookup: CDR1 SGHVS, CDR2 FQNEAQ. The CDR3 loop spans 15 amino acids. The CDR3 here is CASSLSGYSAYEQYF. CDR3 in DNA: TGTGCCAGCAGCCTTAGCGGGTATTCCGCCTACGAGCAGTACTTC.

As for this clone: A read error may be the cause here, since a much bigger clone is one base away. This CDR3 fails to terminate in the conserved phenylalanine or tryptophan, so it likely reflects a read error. In nucleotides, the CDR3 is TGCAGCGCTGCGGGAGTCCTGGCCTACGAGCAGTACCTC. It translates to CSAAGVLAYEQYL. J is TRBJ2-7 and V is TRBV29-1; 7 nucleotides match TRBD2. The CDR3 has 13 residues. The ends lost 7 bases at V and 2 bases at J; junction bases unmatched: 8. Germline V gives CDR1 SQVTM, CDR2 ANQGSEA.

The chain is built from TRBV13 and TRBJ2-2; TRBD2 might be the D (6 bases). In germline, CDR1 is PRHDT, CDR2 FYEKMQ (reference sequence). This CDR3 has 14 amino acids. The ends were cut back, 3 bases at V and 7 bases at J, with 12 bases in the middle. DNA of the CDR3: TGTGCCAGCAGCTTCGGGGGAATACGCGGGGAGCTGTTTTTT. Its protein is CASSFGGIRGELFF.

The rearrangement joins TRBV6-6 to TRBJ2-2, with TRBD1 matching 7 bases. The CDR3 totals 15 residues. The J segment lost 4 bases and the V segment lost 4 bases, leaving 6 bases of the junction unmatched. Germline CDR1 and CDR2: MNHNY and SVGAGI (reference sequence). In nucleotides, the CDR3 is TGTGCCAGCAGTTTCTCCGGGACAGCCACCGGGGAGCTGTTTTTT. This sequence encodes CASSFSGTATGELFF.

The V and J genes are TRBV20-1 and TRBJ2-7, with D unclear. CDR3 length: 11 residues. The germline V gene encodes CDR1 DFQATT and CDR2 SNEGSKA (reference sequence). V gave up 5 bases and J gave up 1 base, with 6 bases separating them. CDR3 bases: TGCAGTGCTGACACATCCTACGAGCAGTACTTC. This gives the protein CSADTSYEQYF.

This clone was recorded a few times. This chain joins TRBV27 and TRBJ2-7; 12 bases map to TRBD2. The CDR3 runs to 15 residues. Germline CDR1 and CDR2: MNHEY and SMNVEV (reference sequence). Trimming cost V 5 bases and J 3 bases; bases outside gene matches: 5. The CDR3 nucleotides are TGTGCCAGCAGTCCCGGACTAGCGGGACTCTACGAGCAGTACTTC. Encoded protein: CASSPGLAGLYEQYF.

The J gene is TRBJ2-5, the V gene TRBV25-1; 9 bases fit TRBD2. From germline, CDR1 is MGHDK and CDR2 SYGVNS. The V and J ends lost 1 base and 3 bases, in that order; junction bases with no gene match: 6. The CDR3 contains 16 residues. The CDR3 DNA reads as TGTGCCAGCAGTGAATTGGCTAGCGGGACCAAAGAGACCCAGTACTTC. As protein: CASSELASGTKETQYF.

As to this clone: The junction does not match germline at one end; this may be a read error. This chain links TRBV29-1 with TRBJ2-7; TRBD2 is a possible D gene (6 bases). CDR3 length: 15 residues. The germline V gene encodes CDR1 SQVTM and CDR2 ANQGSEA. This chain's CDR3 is CSVEDRTGAAYEQCF. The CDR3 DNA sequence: TGCAGCGTTGAAGATCGGACGGGAGCGGCCTACGAGCAGTGCTTC.

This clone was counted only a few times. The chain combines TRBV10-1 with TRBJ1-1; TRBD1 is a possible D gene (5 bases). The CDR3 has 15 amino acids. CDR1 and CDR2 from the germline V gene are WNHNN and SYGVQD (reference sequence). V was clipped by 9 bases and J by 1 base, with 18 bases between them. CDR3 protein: CARNGTANENTEAFF. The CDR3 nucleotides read TGCGCCAGGAACGGGACCGCGAATGAGAACACTGAAGCTTTCTTT.

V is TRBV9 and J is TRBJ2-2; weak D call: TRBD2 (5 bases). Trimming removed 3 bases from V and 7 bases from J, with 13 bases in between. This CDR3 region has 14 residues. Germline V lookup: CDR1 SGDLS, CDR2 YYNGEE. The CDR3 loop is CASSETNGIGELFF. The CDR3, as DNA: TGTGCCAGCAGCGAGACCAACGGGATCGGGGAGCTGTTTTTT.

The CDR3 nucleotides are TGTGCCAGCAGTTTATCTATCCCTGAAGCTTTCTTT. This gives the protein CASSLSIPEAFF. This chain connects TRBV28 to TRBJ1-1; D unclear. With 1 base removed from V and 6 bases from J, the gap between germline ends came to 6 bases. Germline V gives CDR1 MDHEN, CDR2 SYDVKM. The CDR3 is 12 residues long.

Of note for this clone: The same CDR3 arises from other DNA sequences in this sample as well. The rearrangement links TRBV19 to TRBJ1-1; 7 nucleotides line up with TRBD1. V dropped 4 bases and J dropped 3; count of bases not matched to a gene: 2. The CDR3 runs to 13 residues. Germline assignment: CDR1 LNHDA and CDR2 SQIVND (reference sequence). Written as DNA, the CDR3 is TGTGCCAGTAGTACCACAGGGGACACTGAAGCTTTCTTT. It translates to CASSTTGDTEAFF.

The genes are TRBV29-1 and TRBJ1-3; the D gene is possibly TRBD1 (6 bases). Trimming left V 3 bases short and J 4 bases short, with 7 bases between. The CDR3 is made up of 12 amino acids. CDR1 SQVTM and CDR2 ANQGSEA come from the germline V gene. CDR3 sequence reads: CSVDGTGNTIYF. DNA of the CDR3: TGCAGCGTTGATGGGACAGGAAACACCATATATTTT.

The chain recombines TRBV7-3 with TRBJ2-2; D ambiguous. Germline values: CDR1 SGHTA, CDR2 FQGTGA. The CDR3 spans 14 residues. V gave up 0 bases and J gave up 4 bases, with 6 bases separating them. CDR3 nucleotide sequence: TGTGCCAGCAGCTTAACCCCAGCCACCGGGGAGCTGTTTTTT. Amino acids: CASSLTPATGELFF.

The CDR3 sequence is CASSPTGTGFGYTF. DNA for the CDR3: TGTGCCAGCAGTCCAACCGGGACAGGGTTCGGCTACACCTTC. V and J are TRBV28 and TRBJ1-2, with TRBD1 identical over 9 bases. The CDR3 totals 14 residues. Germline-derived CDR1 and CDR2 are MDHEN and SYDVKM. V lost 5 bases and J lost 8; bases outside the gene matches: 9.

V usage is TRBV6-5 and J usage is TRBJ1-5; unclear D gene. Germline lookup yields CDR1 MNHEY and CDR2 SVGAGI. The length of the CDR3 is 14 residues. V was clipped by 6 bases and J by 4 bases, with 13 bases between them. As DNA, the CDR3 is TGTGCCAGCAGCCGTAGGACGGGGAATCAGCCCCAGCATTTT. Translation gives CASSRRTGNQPQHF.

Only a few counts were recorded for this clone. The CDR3 region has the DNA TGTGCCAGCAGCTGGGGAGCGACAGGGGGGATGTACAATGAGCAGTTCTTC. It is translated as CASSWGATGGMYNEQFF. The V gene is TRBV5-4, the J gene TRBJ2-1; 9 positions agree with TRBD1. The V segment lost 3 bases and the J segment 4 bases; nucleotides outside the gene matches: 11. This CDR3 is 17 amino acids long. CDR1 SGHNT and CDR2 YYREEE come from the germline V gene (reference sequence).

The DNA for the CDR3 is TGTGCCAGCAGCCGGGGACAGGGAGGCGAGCAGTACTTC. This encodes CASSRGQGGEQYF. The rearrangement joins TRBV6-6 to TRBJ2-7, with TRBD1 matching over 9 bases. J gave up 6 bases and V 6 bases, and 6 bases lay outside the gene matches. Germline assignment: CDR1 MNHNY and CDR2 SVGAGI (reference sequence). CDR3 length equals 13 residues.

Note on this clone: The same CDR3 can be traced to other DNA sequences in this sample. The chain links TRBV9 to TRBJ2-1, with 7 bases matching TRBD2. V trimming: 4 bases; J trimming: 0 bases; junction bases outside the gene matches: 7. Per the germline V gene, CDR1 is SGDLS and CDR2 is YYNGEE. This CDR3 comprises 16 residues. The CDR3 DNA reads TGTGCCAGCAGCCCGAGGGGCGGGAGCTCCTACAATGAGCAGTTCTTC. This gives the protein CASSPRGGSSYNEQFF.

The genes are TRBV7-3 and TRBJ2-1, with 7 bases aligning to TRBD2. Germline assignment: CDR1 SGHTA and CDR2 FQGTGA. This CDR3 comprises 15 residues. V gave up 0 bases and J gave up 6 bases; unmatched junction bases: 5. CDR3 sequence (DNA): TGTGCCAGCAGCTTAACCCCGGGAGGCCCCAATGAGCAGTTCTTC. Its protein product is CASSLTPGGPNEQFF.

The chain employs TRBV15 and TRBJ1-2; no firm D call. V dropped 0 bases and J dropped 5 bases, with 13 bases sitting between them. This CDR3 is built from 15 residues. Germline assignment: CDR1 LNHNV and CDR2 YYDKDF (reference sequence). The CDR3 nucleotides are TGTGCCACCAGCAGAGATATCAGTCCCCTTTATGGCTACACCTTC. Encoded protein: CATSRDISPLYGYTF.